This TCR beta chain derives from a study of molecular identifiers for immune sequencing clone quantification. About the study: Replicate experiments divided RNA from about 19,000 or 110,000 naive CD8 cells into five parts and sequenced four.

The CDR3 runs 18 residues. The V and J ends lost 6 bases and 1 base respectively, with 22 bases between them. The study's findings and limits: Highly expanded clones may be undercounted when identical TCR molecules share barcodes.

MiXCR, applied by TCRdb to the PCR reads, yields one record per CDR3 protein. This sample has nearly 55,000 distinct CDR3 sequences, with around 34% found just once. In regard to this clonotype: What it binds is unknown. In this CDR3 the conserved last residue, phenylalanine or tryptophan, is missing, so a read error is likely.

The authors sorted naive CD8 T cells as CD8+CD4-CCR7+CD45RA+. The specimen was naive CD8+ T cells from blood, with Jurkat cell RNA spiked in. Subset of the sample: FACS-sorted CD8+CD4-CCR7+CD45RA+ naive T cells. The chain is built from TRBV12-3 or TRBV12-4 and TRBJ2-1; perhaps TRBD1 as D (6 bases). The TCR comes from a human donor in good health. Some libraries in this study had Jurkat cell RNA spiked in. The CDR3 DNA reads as TGTGCCAGCAGACACTTTTTGGGGGCGCCGCCATCCTACAATGAGCAGTTCTAC. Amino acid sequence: CASRHFLGAPPSYNEQFY.